The 32 T cell receptor beta chains presented below share a single source sample, sequenced in a study of blood T cell repertoires in COVID-19. The protocol was immunoSEQ multiplex PCR, while the TCRdb copy is restricted to in-frame clones and leaves out a portion. The sample includes about 480,000 clones, 85% to 90% of them seen just once. The sample comprised peripheral blood. The source is a woman in her thirties with acute or convalescent COVID-19.

The chain has TRBV11-2 and TRBJ1-1; 8 bases are shared with TRBD1. The CDR3 extends over 15 amino acids. The germline gives CDR1 SGHAT, CDR2 FQNNGV. With 1 base clipped from V and 4 bases from J, the junction kept 5 bases outside the gene matches. The CDR3 protein is CASSLVGTGITEAFF. The CDR3 nucleotides read TGTGCCAGCAGCTTAGTCGGGACAGGCATCACTGAAGCTTTCTTT.

V and J are TRBV3-1 (or the pseudogene TRBV3-2) and TRBJ2-7, with TRBD1 identical over 7 bases. CDR3 size: 13 residues. V shed 4 bases and J 6 bases; nucleotides not matched to a gene: 6. CDR1 LGHDT and CDR2 YNNKEL come from the germline V gene (reference sequence). In DNA form, the CDR3 reads TGTGCCAGCAGCCCGACAGGGTTGGGCGAGCAGTACTTC. Protein sequence: CASSPTGLGEQYF.

This chain joins TRBV30 and TRBJ1-6, with a possible D match to TRBD1 (5 bases). Deletions cut 4 bases from V and 6 bases from J, with 13 bases between. Germline V gene lookup returns CDR1 GTSNPN and CDR2 SVGIG (reference sequence). There are 14 residues in the CDR3. CDR3 sequence reads: CAWTIAGGNSPLHF. CDR3 coding DNA: TGTGCCTGGACTATCGCGGGGGGTAATTCACCCCTCCACTTT. Using reference TRBV30 and TRBJ1-6 for the parts outside the CDR3, the full variable domain is SQTIHQWPATLVQPVGSPLSLECTVEGTSNPNLYWYRQAAGRGLQLLFYSVGIGQISSEVPQNLSASRPQDRQFILSSKKLLLSDSGFYLCAWTIAGGNSPLHFGNGTRLTVT.

Only a few counts were recorded for this clone. The V call is TRBV7-9, the J call TRBJ2-7; TRBD1 aligns across 9 bases. The V gene end was trimmed by 5 bases and the J gene end by 9 bases; junction bases not matched to a gene: 14. There are 15 residues in the CDR3. In germline, CDR1 is SEHNR, CDR2 FQNEAQ (reference sequence). The CDR3 region has the DNA TGTGCCAGCAGCGAAACCGGGACAGGGACACCCGGGCAGTACTTC. It yields the protein CASSETGTGTPGQYF.

The gene calls are TRBV30 and TRBJ1-6; unclear D gene. Trimming cost V 0 bases and J 4 bases, with 7 bases left between them. The CDR3 runs to 14 residues. Germline V CDR1 and CDR2: GTSNPN, SVGIG (reference sequence). This CDR3 reads CAWSVSAYNSPLHF. CDR3 nucleotides: TGTGCCTGGAGTGTATCCGCGTATAATTCACCCCTCCACTTT.

This chain uses TRBV28 with TRBJ2-1; 9 bases fit TRBD2. Germline trimming cut 6 bases from V and 4 bases from J; bases unmatched to any gene: 7. The CDR3 runs to 15 residues. CDR1 is MDHEN, CDR2 SYDVKM, per germline. The CDR3 is CASRKAGGFYNEQFF. DNA for the CDR3: TGTGCCAGCAGGAAAGCGGGGGGTTTTTACAATGAGCAGTTCTTC.

The rearrangement links TRBV7-9 to TRBJ2-6, with TRBD1 as a possible D gene (5 bases). This CDR3 region has 18 residues. V was pared by 5 bases and J by 0 bases, with 17 bases between. Germline CDR1 and CDR2: SEHNR and FQNEAQ (reference sequence). This CDR3 reads CASSPPDFDSSGANVLTF. The CDR3 coding sequence is TGTGCCAGCAGCCCGCCTGACTTTGACAGCTCTGGGGCCAACGTCCTGACTTTC.

V is TRBV4-2 and J is TRBJ2-3, with 11 bases that match TRBD2. Losses at the gene ends were 0 bases for V and 3 bases for J; bases not matched to a gene: 8. Germline loops: CDR1 LGHNA, CDR2 YNFKEQ. The CDR3 covers 18 residues. The CDR3 sequence: CASSQELVAGGLTDTQYF. CDR3 nucleotides: TGTGCCAGCAGCCAAGAGTTGGTAGCGGGGGGGCTAACAGATACGCAGTATTTT.

This clone came up once. The chain recombines TRBV3-1 (or the pseudogene TRBV3-2) with TRBJ1-2; TRBD1 aligns across 7 bases. This CDR3 is built from 13 residues. J was trimmed by 4 bases and V by 4 bases; bases with no gene match: 3. CDR1 and CDR2 from the germline V gene are LGHDT and YNNKEL (reference sequence). The CDR3 loop reads CASSPTGAYGYTF. CDR3 DNA: TGTGCCAGCAGCCCAACAGGGGCCTATGGCTACACCTTC.

The rearrangement joins TRBV14 to TRBJ2-1, with TRBD2 identical over 9 bases. CDR3 size: 16 residues. Per the germline V gene, CDR1 is SGHDN and CDR2 is FVKESK. J gave up 4 bases and V 4 bases, and 8 bases lay outside the gene matches. The CDR3 DNA is TGTGCCAGCAGCCCATTGCTAGCGGGGAGTTACAATGAGCAGTTCTTC. Residues: CASSPLLAGSYNEQFF.

This chain joins TRBV11-2 and TRBJ2-7, with unresolved D. From germline, CDR1 is SGHAT and CDR2 FQNNGV. This CDR3 region has 12 residues. The ends were cut back, 2 bases at V and 9 bases at J, with 11 bases in the middle. CDR3 residues: CASSLNGLGQYF. CDR3 nucleotide sequence: TGTGCCAGCAGCTTAAACGGTCTCGGGCAGTACTTC.

V usage is TRBV28 and J usage is TRBJ2-2; TRBD1 matches 10 bases. CDR1 is MDHEN, CDR2 SYDVKM, per germline. After removal of 3 bases from V and 5 bases from J, the junction contained 3 bases not matched to a gene. This CDR3 region has 15 residues. The CDR3 DNA is TGTGCCAGCAGTTTCGGGGACAGGGGAACCGGGGAGCTGTTTTTT. Protein product: CASSFGDRGTGELFF.

The chain combines TRBV24-1 with TRBJ2-1; TRBD2 matches at 7 bases. CDR1 and CDR2 (germline): KGHDR, SFDVKD. This CDR3 region has 16 residues. V was pared by 4 bases and J by 4 bases, with 9 bases of the junction left unmatched. The CDR3 nucleotides read TGTGCCACCAGTGACTCCCGGGAGGTTCAATACAATGAGCAGTTCTTC. Translation gives CATSDSREVQYNEQFF.

This clone was detected once. The rearrangement links TRBV27 to TRBJ2-7, with a possible D match to TRBD1 (5 bases). The CDR3 has 16 residues. Trimming left V 6 bases short and J 1 base short, with 19 bases between. Germline V gene lookup returns CDR1 MNHEY and CDR2 SMNVEV (reference sequence). As DNA, the CDR3 is TGTGCCAGCAGGCTACACTCCCTTCAGGGTTCCTACGAGCAGTACTTC. It yields the protein CASRLHSLQGSYEQYF.

This clone has only a few counts. The chain links TRBV28 to TRBJ1-5, with a weak D call TRBD1 (5 bases). The V end lost 5 bases, the J end lost 4 bases, and 15 bases lay between the germline ends. Germline CDR1 and CDR2: MDHEN and SYDVKM. The CDR3 spans 15 residues. For the CDR3, the DNA is TGTGCCAGCAGTATTAGGCCCAAGGGGAATCAGCCCCAGCATTTT. Translated: CASSIRPKGNQPQHF.

The chain combines TRBV5-1 with TRBJ1-2, with 8 bases fitting TRBD1. J gave up 8 bases and V 2 bases, and 8 bases lay outside the gene matches. This CDR3 has 14 amino acids. From germline, CDR1 is SGHRS and CDR2 YFSETQ. DNA of the CDR3: TGCGCCAGCAGCTTCGAAGGACAGGGTGGCGGCTACACCTTC. It encodes CASSFEGQGGGYTF.

About this clone: At the DNA level, this CDR3 is encoded by other sequences in the same sample as well. V and J are TRBV2 and TRBJ1-1; D perhaps matches TRBD1 (6 bases). This CDR3 comprises 14 residues. Looked up from germline, CDR1 is SNHLY and CDR2 is FYNNEI. V dropped 5 bases and J dropped 1 base, with 11 bases sitting between them. CDR3: CASSRRTENTEAFF. Written as DNA, the CDR3 is TGTGCCAGCAGTCGGAGGACAGAGAACACTGAAGCTTTCTTT.

J is TRBJ2-1 and V is TRBV7-3; D is uncertain. The CDR3 is 15 residues long. Trimming removed 0 bases from V and 6 bases from J, with 12 bases in between. Per the germline V gene, CDR1 is SGHTA and CDR2 is FQGTGA. This CDR3 reads CASSLTGQVGNEQFF. Written as DNA, the CDR3 is TGTGCCAGCAGCTTAACGGGCCAGGTAGGCAATGAGCAGTTCTTC.

The rearrangement joins TRBV6-6 to TRBJ1-4; 7 bases fit TRBD1. Germline CDR1 reads MNHNY; CDR2 reads SVGAGI (reference sequence). V shed 2 bases and J 7 bases; nucleotides not matched to a gene: 1. The CDR3 extends over 13 amino acids. CDR3 amino acids: CASSYGTVEKLFF. CDR3 sequence (DNA): TGTGCCAGCAGTTACGGGACAGTTGAAAAACTGTTTTTT.

The chain couples TRBV6-5 to TRBJ1-2; 8 nucleotides match TRBD1. Per the germline V gene, CDR1 is MNHEY and CDR2 is SVGAGI. The length of the CDR3 is 12 residues. The trim removed 5 bases at V and 10 bases at J, leaving 6 bases unmatched. CDR3 protein: CASSPGQVVYTF. As DNA, the CDR3 is TGTGCCAGCAGTCCGGGACAGGTTGTCTACACCTTC.

This chain uses TRBV10-2 with TRBJ2-7; a possible D gene is TRBD1 (5 bases). Trimming removed 7 bases at V and 5 bases at J, with 15 bases between. This CDR3 has 13 amino acids. CDR1 is WSHSY, CDR2 SAAADI, per germline. CDR3 sequence (DNA): TGCGCCAGCATGTCCGGCCAGGGTAACGAGCAGTACTTC. It specifies CASMSGQGNEQYF.

The genes are TRBV29-1 and TRBJ2-7; D may be TRBD1 (6 bases). Germline values: CDR1 SQVTM, CDR2 ANQGSEA. This CDR3 region has 13 residues. V lost 5 bases and J lost 0, with 11 bases in between. CDR3: CSVLGAGSYEQYF. In DNA form, the CDR3 reads TGCAGCGTTCTGGGGGCGGGCTCCTACGAGCAGTACTTC.

In regard to this clone: The sample contains more than one DNA sequence encoding this CDR3. The chain joins TRBV6-5 to TRBJ1-6, with TRBD1 as a possible D gene (6 bases). V was cut by 0 bases and J by 7 bases, with 10 bases left in between. This CDR3 spans 15 amino acids. The germline V gene encodes CDR1 MNHEY and CDR2 SVGAGI. Written as DNA, the CDR3 is TGTGCCAGCAGTTACTCGGGGCAGGGGAATTCACCCCTCCACTTT. It codes for CASSYSGQGNSPLHF.

V is TRBV6-5 and J is TRBJ1-3; D is possibly TRBD1 (5 bases). The ends were cut back, 4 bases at V and 3 bases at J, with 10 bases in the middle. The CDR3 totals 14 residues. The germline V gene has CDR1 MNHEY and CDR2 SVGAGI. CDR3 region: CASSWRGGGNTIYF. The CDR3 DNA reads TGTGCCAGCAGTTGGAGGGGCGGTGGAAACACCATATATTTT.

V gene TRBV9 combines with J gene TRBJ2-7; 8 positions match TRBD1. V was clipped by 3 bases and J by 7 bases; unmatched bases: 9. The CDR3 runs 14 residues. The V gene's germline CDR1 is SGDLS and CDR2 YYNGEE. The CDR3 region is CASSGSRTGNEQYF. The DNA of the CDR3 is TGTGCCAGCAGCGGGAGCCGGACAGGGAATGAGCAGTACTTC.

The chain links TRBV27 to TRBJ2-1; TRBD2 matches at 10 bases. There are 15 residues in the CDR3. CDR1 is MNHEY, CDR2 SMNVEV, per germline (reference sequence). J lost 2 bases, V lost 3 bases, and 1 base had no gene match. The CDR3, as DNA: TGTGCCAGCAGTTTCAGCGGGGGGGCCTACAATGAGCAGTTCTTC. Translated, it gives CASSFSGGAYNEQFF.

V and J are TRBV11-2 and TRBJ1-1; D not certain. Germline CDR1 SGHAT, CDR2 FQNNGV. V was pared by 1 base and J by 7 bases, with 10 bases between. The length of the CDR3 is 13 residues. This CDR3 is CASSLGGDGEAFF. The CDR3, as DNA: TGTGCCAGCAGCTTAGGGGGAGATGGTGAAGCTTTCTTT.

Concerning this clone itself: Distinct nucleotide sequences in the sample also encode this CDR3. V gene TRBV4-1 combines with J gene TRBJ2-5; no clear D. V dropped 1 base and J dropped 7 bases, with 7 bases sitting between them. The CDR3 spans 12 residues. Germline assignment: CDR1 MGHRA and CDR2 YSYEKL. Here the CDR3 reads CASSQVSGTQYF. CDR3 coding DNA: TGCGCCAGCAGCCAAGTTTCGGGGACCCAGTACTTC.

The CDR3 coding sequence is TGTGCCAGCAGTTTGCGGGACAGGGTAGTAATTGGGAGCAATCAGCCCCAGCATTTT. It codes for CASSLRDRVVIGSNQPQHF. The chain couples TRBV28 to TRBJ1-5; 9 nucleotides line up with TRBD1. CDR1 and CDR2 from the germline V gene are MDHEN and SYDVKM. The J segment lost 1 base and the V segment lost 3 bases, leaving 13 bases of the junction unmatched. This CDR3 has 19 amino acids.

This rearrangement joins TRBV5-1 to TRBJ2-7; D is unresolved. The germline V gene encodes CDR1 SGHRS and CDR2 YFSETQ. This CDR3 is 13 amino acids long. Deletions cut 5 bases from V and 5 bases from J, with 14 bases between. The CDR3 DNA sequence: TGCGCCAGCAGTCCTGGTAGCACCAACGAGCAGTACTTC. Amino acid sequence: CASSPGSTNEQYF.

The chain recombines TRBV10-3 with TRBJ1-2; TRBD1 agrees at 9 bases. The CDR3 length is 13 residues. J was trimmed by 8 bases and V by 7 bases; bases with no gene match: 8. Germline CDR1 is ENHRY and CDR2 is SYGVKD. CDR3 loop: CAITRTGEEGYTF. The CDR3 DNA follows: TGTGCCATCACCCGGACAGGGGAAGAGGGCTACACCTTC.

V is TRBV5-5 and J is TRBJ2-5; maybe TRBD2 (5 bases). This CDR3 has 14 amino acids. CDR1 SGHKS and CDR2 YYEKEE come from the germline V gene (reference sequence). Trimming stripped 0 bases from V and 6 bases from J, with 12 bases between. The CDR3, as DNA: TGTGCCAGCAGCTTGGTTGCCGGGATGCAGACCCAGTACTTC. It translates to CASSLVAGMQTQYF. Full variable domain (outside the CDR3, taken from reference TRBV5-5 and TRBJ2-5): DAGVTQSPTHLIKTRGQQVTLRCSPISGHKSVSWYQQVLGQGPQFIFQYYEKEERGRGNFPDRFSARQFPNYSSELNVNALLLGDSALYLCASSLVAGMQTQYFGPGTRLLVL.